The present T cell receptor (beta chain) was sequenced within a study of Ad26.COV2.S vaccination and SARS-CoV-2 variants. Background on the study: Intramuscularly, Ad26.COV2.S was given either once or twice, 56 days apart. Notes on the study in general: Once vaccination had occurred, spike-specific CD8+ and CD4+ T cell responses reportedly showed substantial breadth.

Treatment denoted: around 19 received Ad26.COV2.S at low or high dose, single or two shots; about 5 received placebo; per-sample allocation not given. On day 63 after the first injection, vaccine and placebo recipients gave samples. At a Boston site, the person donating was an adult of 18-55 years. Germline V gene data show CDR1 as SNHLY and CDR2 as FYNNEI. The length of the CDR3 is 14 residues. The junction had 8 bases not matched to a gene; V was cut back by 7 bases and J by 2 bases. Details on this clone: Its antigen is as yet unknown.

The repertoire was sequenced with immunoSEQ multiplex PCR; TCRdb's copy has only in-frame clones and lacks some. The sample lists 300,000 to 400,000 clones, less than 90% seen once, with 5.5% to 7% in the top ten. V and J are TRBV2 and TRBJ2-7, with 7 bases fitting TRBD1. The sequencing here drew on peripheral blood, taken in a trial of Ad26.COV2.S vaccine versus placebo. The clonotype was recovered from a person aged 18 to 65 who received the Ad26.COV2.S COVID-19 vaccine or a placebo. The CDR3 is CASTGTEPTYEQYF. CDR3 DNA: TGTGCCAGCACCGGGACAGAACCGACCTACGAGCAGTACTTC.